The 5 T cell receptor beta chains listed next were all sequenced from one sample in a study of T cells in Graves' hyperthyroidism and ophthalmopathy. Amplified TCR beta CDR3 regions came from RNA transcripts. Initially, a first-round RT-PCR of the TCR CDR3 employed the HTBI primer set. Each CDR3 protein gets one entry after TCRdb re-called the multiplex PCR reads with MiXCR. The sample contains 400,000 or so distinct CDR3 sequences, more than 13% of which appear only once. Sequencing input: blood. All receptors derive from a man in his fifties or sixties with Graves' ophthalmopathy.

This clonotype was detected only a few times. V is TRBV7-9 and J is TRBJ2-7, with 7 nucleotides matching TRBD2. The length of the CDR3 is 15 residues. J lost 1 base, V lost 4 bases, and 7 bases had no gene match. In germline, CDR1 is SEHNR, CDR2 FQNEAQ (reference sequence). Here the CDR3 reads CASSSLGRESYEQYF. In DNA, the CDR3 is TGTGCCAGCAGCTCCCTCGGGCGGGAGTCCTACGAGCAGTACTTC.

This clonotype was seen many times. V usage is TRBV29-1 and J usage is TRBJ2-5; tentatively, D is TRBD2 (5 bases). Trimming took off 2 bases at V and 7 bases at J, with 14 bases between the two ends. CDR1 SQVTM and CDR2 ANQGSEA come from the germline V gene. CDR3 size: 13 residues. In DNA, the CDR3 is TGCAGCGTTGAAATCAATCGCGCGGGGACCCAGTACTTC. Translation: CSVEINRAGTQYF.

This clonotype appeared many times. V usage is TRBV5-8 and J usage is TRBJ2-3, with 8 bases matching TRBD1. The germline gives CDR1 SGHTS, CDR2 YDEGEE. Trimming at V came to 4 bases and at J to 8 bases, leaving 12 bases not matched to a gene. The CDR3 runs 15 residues. The CDR3 protein is CASSPLTGGLSTQYF. In DNA form, the CDR3 reads TGTGCCAGCAGCCCCTTAACAGGGGGATTGAGTACGCAGTATTTT.

This clonotype was counted at least ten times. CDR3 DNA sequence: TGTGCCAGCAGCTTAGGATTGGTGTCTTACAATGAGCAGTTCTTC. Translating gives CASSLGLVSYNEQFF. The chain combines TRBV7-2 with TRBJ2-1, with D unclear. Germline V gene lookup returns CDR1 SGHTA and CDR2 FQGNSA. The germline V and J ends were trimmed by 1 base and 4 bases, with 11 bases remaining between them. CDR3 length: 15 residues.

This clonotype showed up many times. The rearrangement uses TRBV20-1 and TRBJ2-3; 12 bases match TRBD1. CDR1 and CDR2 (germline): DFQATT, SNEGSKA (reference sequence). The CDR3 extends over 14 amino acids. V lost 1 base and J lost 5; bases outside the gene matches: 1. CDR3 protein: CSARGDRGQDTQYF. The CDR3 coding sequence is TGCAGTGCTAGAGGGGACAGGGGGCAAGATACGCAGTATTTT.